This is a list of T cell receptor beta chains from one sample in a study of blood T cell repertoires in COVID-19. Here immunoSEQ multiplex PCR was the method, and the copy in TCRdb shows in-frame clones only, minus some. The sample consists of some 120,000 clones, about 83% of them appearing once. Specimen: peripheral blood. Source of these receptors: an elderly man with active or convalescent COVID-19. The CDR3 runs from the conserved cysteine through the conserved F or W. The D gene is left open where the match is weak. Size values are once, few and many counts, or a class for expanded clones, and some rows have none.

CASSLMQGNQPQHF	TGTGCCAGCAGCTTAATGCAGGGTAATCAGCCCCAGCATTTT	TRBV7-2	.	TRBJ1-5	.
CASSPGTGLQQAGELFF	TGTGCCAGCAGCCCCGGGACAGGCCTCCAACAAGCCGGGGAGCTGTTTTTT	TRBV9	.	TRBJ2-2	TRBD1
CASSKDPGQGRSYEQYF	TGTGCCAGCAGTAAAGACCCGGGACAGGGGCGCTCCTACGAGCAGTACTTC	TRBV7-9	.	TRBJ2-7	TRBD1
CASSFETPYGYTF	TGTGCCAGCAGTTTTGAGACACCCTATGGCTACACCTTC	TRBV28	.	TRBJ1-2	.
CASSVGQGLGYTF	TGTGCCAGCAGTGTGGGACAGGGGCTCGGCTACACCTTC	TRBV11-2	.	TRBJ1-2	TRBD1
CASSRDRGNEEQYF	TGCGCCAGCAGCCGGGACAGGGGGAACGAAGAGCAGTACTTC	TRBV5-1	.	TRBJ2-7	TRBD1
CASSKGDRVANEKLFF	TGTGCCAGCAGTAAGGGGGACAGGGTGGCTAATGAAAAACTGTTTTTT	TRBV6-6	.	TRBJ1-4	TRBD1
CASSTSGDPGEQYF	TGCGCCAGCAGCACTAGCGGGGACCCCGGGGAGCAGTACTTC	TRBV5-1	once	TRBJ2-7	TRBD2
CASSVDWQGGTEAFF	TGTGCCAGCAGCGTAGATTGGCAGGGGGGAACTGAAGCTTTCTTT	TRBV9	.	TRBJ1-1	TRBD1
CASSFPTSGQGWHEQYF	TGTGCCAGCAGTTTCCCCACCTCGGGACAGGGTTGGCACGAGCAGTACTTC	TRBV28	once	TRBJ2-7	TRBD1
CASSPRLGGEQFF	TGCGCCAGCAGCCCCCGCCTAGGGGGTGAGCAGTTCTTC	TRBV4-1	.	TRBJ2-1	.
CASSRLGQGNTEAFF	TGTGCCAGTAGTAGACTCGGACAGGGGAACACTGAAGCTTTCTTT	TRBV19	.	TRBJ1-1	TRBD1
CASSGFGGAQPQHF	TGTGCCAGCAGCGGTTTCGGAGGGGCTCAGCCCCAGCATTTT	TRBV9	.	TRBJ1-5	.
CASSRGQGYYNEQFF	TGTGCCAGCAGCCGGGGACAGGGATACTACAATGAGCAGTTCTTC	TRBV7-3	once	TRBJ2-1	TRBD1
CASSYSQGSEAFF	TGTGCCAGCAGTTACTCTCAGGGGTCGGAAGCTTTCTTT	TRBV6-5	once	TRBJ1-1	.
CASSSGQGSTTEAFF	TGTGCCAGCTCCTCGGGACAGGGATCGACCACTGAAGCTTTCTTT	TRBV18	.	TRBJ1-1	TRBD1
CATCCGGGVRSGNTIYF	TGTGCCACCTGTTGCGGTGGCGGCGTGCGCTCTGGAAACACCATATATTTT	TRBV19	.	TRBJ1-3	.
CASSEAPRPNEKLFF	TGTGCCAGCAGTGAAGCGCCCAGGCCTAATGAAAAACTGTTTTTT	TRBV2	.	TRBJ1-4	.